This T cell receptor beta chain was sequenced during a study of CD4 T cell repertoires in COVID-19 (dated by TCRdb to about 2021). General notes on the study: For cross-reactivity analysis, CFSE-low cells were expanded with IL-2 for less than twelve days and were then relabeled and restimulated with spike proteins from other coronaviruses. In three recovered individuals, the TCR Vbeta repertoire of SARS-CoV-2-reactive T cells was analyzed at the subset level. In COVID-19-recovered individuals, the study described naturally processed CD4+ T cell responses to SARS-CoV-2 spike and nucleoprotein and used TCR Vbeta sequencing to evaluate clonal composition. General study outcomes and caveats: Several of the most expanded SARS-CoV-2-reactive clonotypes were found to be shared between two or all three memory subsets, suggesting intraclonal diversification. Consistent with cross-reactivity, between roughly 6 and 25% of SARS-CoV-2 clonotypes also showed up in secondary cultures stimulated with SARS-CoV and/or HKU1 spike.

Receptor amplification or capture employed the immunoSEQ multiplex PCR assay. The original pipeline was this. Repertoire overlap between subsets was quantified using the Chao-Jaccard similarity index and counts of shared clonotypes. TCRdb limited this immuneACCESS table to in-frame rearrangements with V and J called. A share of clones is missing; checked studies link under half to unresolved V genes, and the rest is unexplained. V and J calls and clone size are copied from that table; D and trimming were computed from the DNA. The sample records over 75,000 clones, roughly four fifths of which are singletons. Around 0.59% of the sample is held by the ten biggest clonotypes. The meaning of the sample's time point label: sample from a COVID-19-recovered individual after infection. The donors were patients who had recovered from mild-to-severe COVID-19. Memory T cell samples that were not cultured went straight to sequencing right after ex vivo isolation. CD4+ total memory, central memory, effector memory and circulating T follicular helper cells were isolated from peripheral blood mononuclear cells.

About this clone: This clone's antigen is unknown. The record has no base qualities; no much larger clone is one base away.

CDR1 and CDR2 (SGHTA, FQGNSA) derive from the germline V gene. At the junction V is shortened by 2 bases and J by 4 bases; bases outside the gene matches: 3. Including the terminal cysteine and phenylalanine, the CDR3 comprises 15 residues. The only DNA kept is the CDR3, 45 bases in frame from the first base. This specimen was CD4+ T cells from peripheral blood, taken after recovery from COVID-19. The V gene is TRBV7-2 and the J gene is TRBJ2-3, with 10 bases aligning to TRBD1. The sequence derives from a human donor who had COVID-19. The CDR3 in this case is CASSLNGQGADTQYF. Read as DNA, the sequence is TGTGCCAGCAGCTTAAACGGACAGGGGGCAGATACGCAGTATTTT.